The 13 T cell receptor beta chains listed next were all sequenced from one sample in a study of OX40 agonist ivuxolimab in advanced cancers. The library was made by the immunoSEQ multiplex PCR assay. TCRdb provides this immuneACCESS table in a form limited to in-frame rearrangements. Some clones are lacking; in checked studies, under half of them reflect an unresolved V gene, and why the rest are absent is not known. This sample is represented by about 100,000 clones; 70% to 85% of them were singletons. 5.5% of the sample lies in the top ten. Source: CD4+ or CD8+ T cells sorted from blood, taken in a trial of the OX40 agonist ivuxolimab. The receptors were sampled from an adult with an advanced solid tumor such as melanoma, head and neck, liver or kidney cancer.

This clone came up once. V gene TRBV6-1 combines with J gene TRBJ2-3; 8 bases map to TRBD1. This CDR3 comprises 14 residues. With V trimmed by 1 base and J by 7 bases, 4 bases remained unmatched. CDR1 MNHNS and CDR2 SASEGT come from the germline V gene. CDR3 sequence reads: CASSEGQGRNTQYF. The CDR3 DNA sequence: TGTGCCAGCAGTGAAGGACAGGGGCGGAATACGCAGTATTTT.

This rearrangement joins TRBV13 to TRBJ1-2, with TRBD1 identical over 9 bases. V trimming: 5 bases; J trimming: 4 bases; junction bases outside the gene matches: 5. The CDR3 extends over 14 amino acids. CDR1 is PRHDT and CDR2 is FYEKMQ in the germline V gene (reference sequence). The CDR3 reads CASSGGQGAYGYTF. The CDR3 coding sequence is TGTGCCAGCAGCGGGGGACAGGGTGCCTATGGCTACACCTTC.

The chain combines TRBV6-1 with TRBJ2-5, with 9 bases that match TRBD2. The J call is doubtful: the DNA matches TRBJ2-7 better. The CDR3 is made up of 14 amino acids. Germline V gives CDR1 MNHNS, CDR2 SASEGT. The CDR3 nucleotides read TGTGCCAGCAGGCTAGCGGGGTTCTCCTACGAGCAGTACTTC. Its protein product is CASRLAGFSYEQYF.

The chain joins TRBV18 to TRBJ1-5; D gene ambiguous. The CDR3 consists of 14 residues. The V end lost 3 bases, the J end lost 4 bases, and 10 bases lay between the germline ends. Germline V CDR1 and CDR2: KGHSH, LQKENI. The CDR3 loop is CASSPIPGNQPQHF. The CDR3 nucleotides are TGTGCCAGCTCACCCATACCTGGGAATCAGCCCCAGCATTTT.

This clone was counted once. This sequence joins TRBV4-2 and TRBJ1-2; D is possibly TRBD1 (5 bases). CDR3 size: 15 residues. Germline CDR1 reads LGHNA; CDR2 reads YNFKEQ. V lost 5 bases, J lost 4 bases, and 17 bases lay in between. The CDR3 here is CASSLVARAAYGYTF. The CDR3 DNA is TGTGCCAGCAGCTTGGTGGCCAGGGCGGCCTATGGCTACACCTTC.

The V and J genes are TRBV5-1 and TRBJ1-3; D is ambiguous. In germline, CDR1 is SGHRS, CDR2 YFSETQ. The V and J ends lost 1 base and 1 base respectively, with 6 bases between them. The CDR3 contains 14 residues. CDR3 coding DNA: TGCGCCAGCAGCTTGTCACGGTCTGGAAACACCATATATTTT. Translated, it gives CASSLSRSGNTIYF.

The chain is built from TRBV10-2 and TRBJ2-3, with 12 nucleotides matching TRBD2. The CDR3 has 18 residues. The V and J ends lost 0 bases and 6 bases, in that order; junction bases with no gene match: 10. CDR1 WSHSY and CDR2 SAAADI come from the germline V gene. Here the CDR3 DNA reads TGCGCCAGCAGTGAGTCGGTCTGGACTAGCGGGATAGTTGATACGCAGTATTTT. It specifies CASSESVWTSGIVDTQYF.

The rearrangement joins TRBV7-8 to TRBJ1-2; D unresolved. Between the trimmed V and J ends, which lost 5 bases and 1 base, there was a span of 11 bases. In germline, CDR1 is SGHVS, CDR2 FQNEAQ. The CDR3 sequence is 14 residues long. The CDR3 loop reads CASSRAGINYGYTF. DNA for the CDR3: TGTGCCAGCAGCCGAGCCGGGATTAACTATGGCTACACCTTC.

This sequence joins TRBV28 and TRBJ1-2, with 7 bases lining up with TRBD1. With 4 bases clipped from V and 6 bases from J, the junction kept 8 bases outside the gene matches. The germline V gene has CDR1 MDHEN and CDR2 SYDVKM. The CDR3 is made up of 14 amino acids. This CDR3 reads CASSSQTGLNGYTF. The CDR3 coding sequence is TGTGCCAGCAGTTCCCAGACAGGGTTAAATGGCTACACCTTC.

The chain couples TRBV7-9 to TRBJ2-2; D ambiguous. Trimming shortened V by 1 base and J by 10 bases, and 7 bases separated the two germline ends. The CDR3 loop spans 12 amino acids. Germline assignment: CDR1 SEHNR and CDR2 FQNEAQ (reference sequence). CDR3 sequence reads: CASSLDGPELFF. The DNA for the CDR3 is TGTGCCAGCAGCTTAGACGGGCCGGAGCTGTTTTTT. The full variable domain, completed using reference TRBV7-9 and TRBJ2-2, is DTGVSQNPRHKITKRGQNVTFRCDPISEHNRLYWYRQTLGQGPEFLTYFQNEAQLEKSRLLSDRFSAERPKGSFSTLEIQRTEQGDSAMYLCASSLDGPELFFGEGSRLTVL.

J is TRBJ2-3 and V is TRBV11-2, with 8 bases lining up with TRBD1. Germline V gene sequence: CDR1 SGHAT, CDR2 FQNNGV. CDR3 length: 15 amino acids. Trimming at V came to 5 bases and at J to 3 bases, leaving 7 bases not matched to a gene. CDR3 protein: CASSPDRQGTDTQYF. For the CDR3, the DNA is TGTGCCAGCAGCCCCGACCGACAGGGGACAGATACGCAGTATTTT.

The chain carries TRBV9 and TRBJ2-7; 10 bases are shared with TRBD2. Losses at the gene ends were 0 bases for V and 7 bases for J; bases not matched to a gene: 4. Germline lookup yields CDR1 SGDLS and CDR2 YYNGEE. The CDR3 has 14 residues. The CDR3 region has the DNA TGTGCCAGCAGCGTAGGGAGTAGCGGGAGGGAGCAGTACTTC. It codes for CASSVGSSGREQYF.

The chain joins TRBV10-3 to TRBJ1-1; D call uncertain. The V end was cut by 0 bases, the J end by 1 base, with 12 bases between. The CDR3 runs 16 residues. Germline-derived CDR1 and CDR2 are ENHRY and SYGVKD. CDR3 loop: CAISESGPRTNTEAFF. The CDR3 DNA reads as TGTGCCATCAGTGAGTCAGGGCCACGGACGAACACTGAAGCTTTCTTT.